This T cell receptor (beta chain) was recorded in a study of T cells after yellow fever vaccination. Overall study context: Preparation used SMART-Seq v4 Ultra Low Input for the low-cell-number fractions. Study conclusions and caveats: Most primary-vaccination clones recurred post-booster (roughly 96% CD4, over 70% CD8). Only a minor proportion of clonotypes was detected across both CD4 and CD8 compartments.

Trimming removed 8 bases from V and 8 bases from J, with 12 bases in between. The germline CDR1 and CDR2 sequences are MNHNY and SVGAGI (reference sequence). The CDR3 spans 12 residues. On this clonotype itself: The antigen remains undetermined.

Conversion of TCR transcripts into cDNA relied on 5'RACE template switching, which added a universal primer site and UMIs. TCRdb re-derived calls from the 5' RACE reads in MiXCR, one entry per CDR3 protein. The table has some 300,000 distinct CDR3 sequences, around 9.3% seen once. The sample consisted of CD4+ T cells sorted from PBMCs, taken 5 days after the yellow fever booster vaccination. The chain recombines TRBV6-6 with TRBJ1-4; unclear D gene. The clonotype comes from a man younger than 35 who received the YFV17D yellow fever vaccine. CDR3 nucleotides: TGTGCCAGCGGCCCACGGGCGGAAAAACTGTTTTTT. Translation: CASGPRAEKLFF.